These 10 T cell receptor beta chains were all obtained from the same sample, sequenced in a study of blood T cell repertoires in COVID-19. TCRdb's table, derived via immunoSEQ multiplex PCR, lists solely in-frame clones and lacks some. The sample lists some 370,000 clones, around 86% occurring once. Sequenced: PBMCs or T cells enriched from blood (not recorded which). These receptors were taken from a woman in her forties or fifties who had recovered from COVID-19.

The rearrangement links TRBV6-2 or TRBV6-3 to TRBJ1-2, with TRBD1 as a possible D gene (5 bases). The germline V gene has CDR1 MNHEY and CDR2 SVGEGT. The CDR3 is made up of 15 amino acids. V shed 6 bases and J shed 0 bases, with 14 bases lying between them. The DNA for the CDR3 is TGTGCCAGCAGCCCTCGGACACCTGCTAACTATGGCTACACCTTC. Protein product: CASSPRTPANYGYTF.

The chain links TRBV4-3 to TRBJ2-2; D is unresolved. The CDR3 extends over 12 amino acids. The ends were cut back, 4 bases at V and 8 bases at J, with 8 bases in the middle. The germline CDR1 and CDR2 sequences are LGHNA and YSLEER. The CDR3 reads CASSPTLGELFF. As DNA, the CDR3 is TGCGCCAGCAGCCCGACTCTAGGGGAGCTGTTTTTT.

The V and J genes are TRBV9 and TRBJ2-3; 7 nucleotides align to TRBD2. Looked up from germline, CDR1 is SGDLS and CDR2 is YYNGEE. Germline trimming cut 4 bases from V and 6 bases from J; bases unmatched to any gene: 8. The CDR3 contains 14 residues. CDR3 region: CASSFRGVTDTQYF. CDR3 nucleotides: TGTGCCAGCAGCTTCCGGGGGGTAACGGATACGCAGTATTTT.

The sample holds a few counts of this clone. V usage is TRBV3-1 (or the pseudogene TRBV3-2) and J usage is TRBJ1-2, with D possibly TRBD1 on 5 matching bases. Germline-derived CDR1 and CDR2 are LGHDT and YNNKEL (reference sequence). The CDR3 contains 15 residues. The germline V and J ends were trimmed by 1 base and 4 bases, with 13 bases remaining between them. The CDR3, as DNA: TGTGCCAGCAGCCAAGGGACATCTGGGCGCTATGGCTACACCTTC. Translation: CASSQGTSGRYGYTF.

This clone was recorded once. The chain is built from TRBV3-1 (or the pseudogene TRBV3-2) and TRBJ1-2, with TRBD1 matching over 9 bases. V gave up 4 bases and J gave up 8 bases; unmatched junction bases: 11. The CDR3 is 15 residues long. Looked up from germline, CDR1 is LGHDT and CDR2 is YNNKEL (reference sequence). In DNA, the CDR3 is TGTGCCAGCAGCCCCTCTCCTCGGACAGGGGTCGGCTACACCTTC. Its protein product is CASSPSPRTGVGYTF.

This CDR3 reads CASSRGQFYEQYF. As DNA, the CDR3 is TGTGCCAGCAGCCGAGGACAGTTCTACGAGCAGTACTTC. The chain recombines TRBV14 with TRBJ2-7; tentative D call: TRBD1 (6 bases). In germline, CDR1 is SGHDN, CDR2 FVKESK. Trimming pared 4 bases from V and 3 bases from J, leaving 10 bases between. The length of the CDR3 is 13 residues.

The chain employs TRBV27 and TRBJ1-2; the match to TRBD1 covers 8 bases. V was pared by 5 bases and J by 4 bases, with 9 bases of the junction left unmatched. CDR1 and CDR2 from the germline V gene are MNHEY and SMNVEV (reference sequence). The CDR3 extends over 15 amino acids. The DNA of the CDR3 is TGTGCCAGCAGTCCCAGGCACAGGGGGGGCTATGGCTACACCTTC. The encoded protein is CASSPRHRGGYGYTF.

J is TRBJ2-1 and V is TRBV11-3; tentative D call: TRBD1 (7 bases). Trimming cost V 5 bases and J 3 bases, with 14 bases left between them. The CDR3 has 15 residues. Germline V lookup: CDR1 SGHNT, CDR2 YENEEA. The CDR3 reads CASSPRQGGYNEQFF. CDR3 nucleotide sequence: TGTGCCAGCAGCCCGAGACAGGGAGGCTACAATGAGCAGTTCTTC.

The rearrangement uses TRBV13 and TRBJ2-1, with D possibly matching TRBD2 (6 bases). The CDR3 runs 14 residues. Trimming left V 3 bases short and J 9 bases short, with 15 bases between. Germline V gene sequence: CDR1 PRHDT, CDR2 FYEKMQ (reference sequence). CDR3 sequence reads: CASSFRLGWSEQFF. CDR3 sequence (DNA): TGTGCCAGCAGCTTCCGACTAGGGTGGAGTGAGCAGTTCTTC. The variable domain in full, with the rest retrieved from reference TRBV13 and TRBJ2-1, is AAGVIQSPRHLIKEKRETATLKCYPIPRHDTVYWYQQGPGQDPQFLISFYEKMQSDKGSIPDRFSAQQFSDYHSELNMSSLELGDSALYFCASSFRLGWSEQFFGPGTRLTVL.

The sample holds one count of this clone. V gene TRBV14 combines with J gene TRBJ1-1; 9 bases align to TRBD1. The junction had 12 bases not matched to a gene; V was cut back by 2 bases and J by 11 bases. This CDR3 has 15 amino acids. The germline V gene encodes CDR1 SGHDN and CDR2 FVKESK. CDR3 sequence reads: CASSQMGQGYRGAFF. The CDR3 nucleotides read TGTGCCAGCAGCCAAATGGGACAGGGATACAGGGGGGCTTTCTTT.